Presented here are 27 T cell receptor beta chains from one specimen sequenced in a study of regulatory T cells in long-lasting Graves disease. HTBI primers from iRepertoire and Arm-PCR of CDR3 regions yielded the TCR beta libraries. TCRdb re-called the multiplex PCR reads through MiXCR, storing one row per CDR3 protein. The table lists about 420,000 distinct CDR3 sequences, 16% of them singletons. The sample's time point: newly diagnosed GD, antithyroid drugs for less than 3 months. The TCR library was made from RNA extracted from PBMCs. These data were also reused for a study on T cells in Graves' hyperthyroidism and ophthalmopathy.

Sequenced here: peripheral blood mononuclear cells (PBMCs), sampled at new diagnosis, from a patient treated with antithyroid drugs. The source is a woman under 30 with Graves disease.

This clonotype was observed a handful of times. V is TRBV7-2 and J is TRBJ2-3; TRBD2 agrees at 11 bases. The germline CDR1 and CDR2 sequences are SGHTA and FQGNSA. The CDR3 consists of 17 residues. J lost 1 base, V lost 5 bases, and 8 bases had no gene match. The CDR3 loop is CASSPPPGLAGTDTQYF. The CDR3 coding sequence is TGTGCCAGCAGCCCCCCCCCGGGACTAGCGGGCACAGATACGCAGTATTTT.

This clonotype was seen more than once but under ten times. This chain links TRBV6-2 or TRBV6-3 with TRBJ1-2; no definite D call. In germline, CDR1 is MNHEY, CDR2 SVGEGT. The CDR3 covers 14 residues. V was pared by 2 bases and J by 3 bases, with 10 bases between. In DNA, the CDR3 is TGTGCCAGCAGTTACGGGCAGACCTACTATGGCTACACCTTC. This codes for CASSYGQTYYGYTF.

This clonotype was observed a few times. The chain carries TRBV24-1 and TRBJ2-1, with 8 bases identical to TRBD2. The ends lost 9 bases at V and 7 bases at J; junction bases unmatched: 7. The CDR3 is 13 amino acids. In germline, CDR1 is KGHDR, CDR2 SFDVKD. CDR3 sequence: CATGRLAGNEQFF. In DNA form, the CDR3 reads TGTGCCACCGGCCGGTTAGCGGGAAATGAGCAGTTCTTC.

This clonotype was seen at least ten times. The rearrangement uses TRBV7-9 and TRBJ2-7, with a possible D match to TRBD2 (7 bases). V was cut by 5 bases and J by 0 bases, with 14 bases left in between. The CDR3 is 15 residues long. Per germline, CDR1 SEHNR and CDR2 FQNEAQ (reference sequence). The CDR3 is CASSPAGAPSYEQYF. CDR3 DNA sequence: TGTGCCAGCAGCCCCGCGGGGGCCCCCTCCTACGAGCAGTACTTC. Full variable domain (remainder filled in from reference TRBV7-9 and TRBJ2-7): DTGVSQNPRHKITKRGQNVTFRCDPISEHNRLYWYRQTLGQGPEFLTYFQNEAQLEKSRLLSDRFSAERPKGSFSTLEIQRTEQGDSAMYLCASSPAGAPSYEQYFGPGTRLTVT.

The chain is built from TRBV11-2 and TRBJ1-1, with D maybe TRBD1 (5 bases). Germline CDR1 and CDR2: SGHAT and FQNNGV. CDR3 size: 15 residues. Deletions cut 5 bases from V and 5 bases from J, with 18 bases between. This chain's CDR3 is CASSAPQGIRTEAFF. CDR3 DNA sequence: TGTGCCAGCAGCGCACCCCAGGGAATTCGTACTGAAGCTTTCTTT. Full variable domain (outside the CDR3, taken from reference TRBV11-2 and TRBJ1-1): EAGVAQSPRYKIIEKRQSVAFWCNPISGHATLYWYQQILGQGPKLLIQFQNNGVVDDSQLPKDRFSAERLKGVDSTLKIQPAKLEDSAVYLCASSAPQGIRTEAFFGQGTRLTVV.

This clonotype showed up just a few times. The J gene is TRBJ2-2, the V gene TRBV18; D might be TRBD1 (5 bases). V was shortened by 3 bases and J by 7 bases, with 12 bases between the two germline ends. The CDR3 contains 14 residues. In germline, CDR1 is KGHSH, CDR2 LQKENI. CDR3 bases: TGTGCCAGCTCACCCGAGACAGTGAGCGGGGAGCTGTTTTTT. Amino acids: CASSPETVSGELFF.

This clonotype occurred many times. The V and J genes are TRBV7-3 and TRBJ2-1, with a tentative D call TRBD2 (6 bases). V was cut by 1 base and J by 6 bases, with 19 bases left in between. Germline V gives CDR1 SGHTA, CDR2 FQGTGA. CDR3 length: 17 residues. CDR3 bases: TGTGCCAGCAGCTTAAAAGCGAGGGGACTCCCCTCCAATGAGCAGTTCTTC. Encoded protein: CASSLKARGLPSNEQFF.

V is TRBV28 and J is TRBJ2-3, with TRBD1 matching 8 bases. The J call could be wrong; TRBJ1-1 is a better fit for the DNA end. Germline CDR1 MDHEN, CDR2 SYDVKM. CDR3 length: 14 residues. The CDR3 is CASSETGEFTEAFF. The CDR3 nucleotides are TGTGCCAGCAGTGAGACAGGGGAGTTCACTGAAGCTTTCTTT.

This clonotype has at least ten counts. The rearrangement links TRBV15 to TRBJ1-2, with D maybe TRBD1 (5 bases). Germline V gene lookup returns CDR1 LNHNV and CDR2 YYDKDF (reference sequence). Trimming removed 1 base from V and 8 bases from J, with 17 bases in between. The CDR3 consists of 15 residues. This chain's CDR3 is CATSRGPGSSVGYTF. DNA of the CDR3: TGTGCCACCAGCAGAGGTCCAGGGAGTTCAGTCGGCTACACCTTC.

The chain carries TRBV19 and TRBJ1-3; TRBD1 is a possible D gene (5 bases). This CDR3 contains 16 residues. V gave up 3 bases and J gave up 0 bases, with 12 bases separating them. Germline loops: CDR1 LNHDA, CDR2 SQIVND (reference sequence). The CDR3 protein is CASSIVQDTSGNTIYF. The CDR3 nucleotides are TGTGCCAGTAGTATTGTTCAGGACACCTCTGGAAACACCATATATTTT.

Ten or more counts support this clonotype. CDR3 nucleotides: TGCAGCCTAAGCGGGGCCTTCAATGAGCAGTTCTTC. This sequence encodes CSLSGAFNEQFF. The chain employs TRBV20-1 and TRBJ2-1; 7 bases match TRBD2. The CDR3 is made up of 12 amino acids. Germline lookup yields CDR1 DFQATT and CDR2 SNEGSKA (reference sequence).

The J gene is TRBJ1-1, the V gene TRBV18; D is ambiguous. CDR1 and CDR2 from the germline V gene are KGHSH and LQKENI. This CDR3 has 17 residues. The V gene lost 3 bases and the J gene lost 4 bases, with 21 bases spanning the gap. Here the CDR3 reads CASSPKVPFPSGTEAFF. The CDR3 DNA reads TGTGCCAGCTCACCGAAAGTTCCTTTCCCATCTGGCACTGAAGCTTTCTTT. The whole variable domain, filled in from reference TRBV18 and TRBJ1-1, reads NAGVMQNPRHLVRRRGQEARLRCSPMKGHSHVYWYRQLPEEGLKFMVYLQKENIIDESGMPKERFSAEFPKEGPSILRIQQVVRGDSAAYFCASSPKVPFPSGTEAFFGQGTRLTVV.

The chain employs TRBV3-1 and TRBJ1-5; 8 bases align to TRBD1. Germline lookup yields CDR1 LGHDT and CDR2 YNNKEL (reference sequence). This CDR3 has 16 residues. Trimming took 1 base from V and 11 from J; bases not matched to a gene: 13. The CDR3 sequence is CASSQGRTGNVQSQHF. DNA of the CDR3: TGTGCCAGCAGCCAAGGCAGGACAGGGAACGTGCAGTCCCAGCATTTT.

This clonotype occurred a few times. The CDR3 region has the DNA TGTGCCAGCAGCCCGGACAGGGGTGATGGCTACACCTTC. The encoded protein is CASSPDRGDGYTF. The chain carries TRBV7-2 and TRBJ1-2; 9 bases are a match to TRBD1. The ends lost 5 bases at V and 6 bases at J; junction bases unmatched: 4. Germline V CDR1 and CDR2: SGHTA, FQGNSA. The CDR3 is 13 residues long.

The chain carries TRBV10-3 and TRBJ2-1, with 11 positions matching TRBD1. V dropped 10 bases and J dropped 7; count of bases not matched to a gene: 9. The germline CDR1 and CDR2 sequences are ENHRY and SYGVKD. The CDR3 sequence is 14 residues long. CDR3 coding DNA: TGTGCCACCGAGTGGGGACAGGGGGTTAATGAGCAGTTCTTC. Encoded protein: CATEWGQGVNEQFF.

This clonotype was seen many times. The chain couples TRBV11-2 to TRBJ2-3; D is ambiguous. V dropped 7 bases and J dropped 0 bases, with 14 bases sitting between them. Germline V gives CDR1 SGHAT, CDR2 FQNNGV. This CDR3 is built from 15 residues. Written as DNA, the CDR3 is TGTGCCAGCACCGAAGGGCAGACTAGCACAGATACGCAGTATTTT. This sequence encodes CASTEGQTSTDTQYF.

This chain joins TRBV18 and TRBJ1-2; 9 bases agree with TRBD1. The CDR3 loop spans 13 amino acids. V was clipped by 4 bases and J by 8 bases; unmatched bases: 5. Germline V CDR1 and CDR2: KGHSH, LQKENI. DNA for the CDR3: TGTGCCAGCTCACAACAGGGGGCAGAGGGCTACACCTTC. Amino acid sequence: CASSQQGAEGYTF. The variable domain in full, completed from reference TRBV18 and TRBJ1-2, reads NAGVMQNPRHLVRRRGQEARLRCSPMKGHSHVYWYRQLPEEGLKFMVYLQKENIIDESGMPKERFSAEFPKEGPSILRIQQVVRGDSAAYFCASSQQGAEGYTFGSGTRLTVV.

This clonotype has a count of ten or more. The genes are TRBV28 and TRBJ2-1; no clear D. V lost 6 bases and J 1 base, leaving 22 bases between the germline ends. The CDR3 sequence is 18 residues long. Germline assignment: CDR1 MDHEN and CDR2 SYDVKM. The CDR3 region has the DNA TGTGCCAGCAGACCGTCCCCATCCGCCCAGTGGTCCTACAATGAGCAGTTCTTC. Protein: CASRPSPSAQWSYNEQFF.

This clonotype came up a few times. The CDR3 loop is CASSIGLARFSSYEQYF. CDR3 bases: TGTGCCAGTAGTATCGGGTTGGCCAGATTCTCCTCGTACGAGCAGTACTTC. V usage is TRBV19 and J usage is TRBJ2-7; no clear D. This CDR3 is 17 amino acids long. V dropped 3 bases and J dropped 4 bases, with 22 bases sitting between them. The germline CDR1 and CDR2 sequences are LNHDA and SQIVND (reference sequence).

The table lists this clonotype with many counts. The rearrangement joins TRBV6-5 to TRBJ2-7; 8 nucleotides match TRBD2. Trimming took 1 base from V and 3 from J; bases not matched to a gene: 5. The CDR3 sequence is 15 residues long. Germline V CDR1 and CDR2: MNHEY, SVGAGI. The CDR3 spells CASSYWAGGIYEQYF. CDR3 bases: TGTGCCAGCAGTTACTGGGCGGGAGGTATCTACGAGCAGTACTTC.

This clonotype was counted only a few times. One end of the junction fails to match germline, which may point to a read error. The chain has TRBV3-1 and TRBJ2-3, with D unresolved. The CDR3 is 14 amino acids. From germline, CDR1 is LGHDT and CDR2 YNNKEL (reference sequence). CDR3 amino acids: CAISQDLSRSTQYF. In DNA form, the CDR3 reads TGTGCCATCAGCCAAGATCTCTCACGAAGTACGCAGTATTTT.

This clonotype was picked up many times. The CDR3 nucleotides are TGCAGTGCTAGAGGGGGACTTATTCTCTACAATGAGCAGTTCTTC. This translates into CSARGGLILYNEQFF. The J gene is TRBJ2-1, the V gene TRBV20-1; D possibly corresponds to TRBD2 (6 bases). The CDR3 totals 15 residues. CDR1 and CDR2 (germline): DFQATT, SNEGSKA (reference sequence). V gave up 1 base and J gave up 3 bases, with 13 bases separating them.

There are many counts of this clonotype. DNA for the CDR3: TGTGCCAGCAGAAGACAGGGCTCCTACAATGAGCAGTTCTTC. Translated, it gives CASRRQGSYNEQFF. The chain uses TRBV12-3 or TRBV12-4 and TRBJ2-1; 7 bases align to TRBD1. The CDR3 loop spans 14 amino acids. J was trimmed by 0 bases and V by 6 bases; bases with no gene match: 2.

V usage is TRBV28 and J usage is TRBJ2-2; D remains unclear. CDR1 is MDHEN, CDR2 SYDVKM, per germline. The CDR3 sequence is 14 residues long. Between the trimmed V and J ends, which lost 1 base and 3 bases, there was a span of 6 bases. Written as DNA, the CDR3 is TGTGCCAGCAGTTTATTCGGAGACACCGGGGAGCTGTTTTTT. Protein: CASSLFGDTGELFF.

The chain is built from TRBV6-1 and TRBJ2-3; TRBD2 might be the D (5 bases). The CDR3 is made up of 13 amino acids. Germline values: CDR1 MNHNS, CDR2 SASEGT. The V and J ends lost 6 bases and 2 bases respectively, with 9 bases between them. For the CDR3, the DNA is TGTGCCAGCAGGAGGGAGACCACAGATACGCAGTATTTT. Translation gives CASRRETTDTQYF.

This clonotype was observed many times. The rearrangement uses TRBV11-2 and TRBJ1-1, with TRBD1 as a possible D gene (5 bases). V lost 4 bases to trimming and J lost 5 bases, with 17 bases between them. CDR1 and CDR2 from the germline V gene are SGHAT and FQNNGV. This CDR3 is 15 amino acids long. CDR3 sequence reads: CASSSRTGGRTEAFF. The DNA of the CDR3 is TGTGCCAGCAGCTCCCGAACAGGAGGGCGTACTGAAGCTTTCTTT. The variable domain in full, completed from reference TRBV11-2 and TRBJ1-1, reads EAGVAQSPRYKIIEKRQSVAFWCNPISGHATLYWYQQILGQGPKLLIQFQNNGVVDDSQLPKDRFSAERLKGVDSTLKIQPAKLEDSAVYLCASSSRTGGRTEAFFGQGTRLTVV.

This clonotype came up many times. The gene calls are TRBV7-8 and TRBJ2-7, with 7 bases fitting TRBD1. Germline-derived CDR1 and CDR2 are SGHVS and FQNEAQ. The junction had 9 bases not matched to a gene; V was cut back by 5 bases and J by 2 bases. There are 15 residues in the CDR3. The CDR3 bases are TGTGCCAGCAGCCTCCGGGGACAGCTTACCTACGAGCAGTACTTC. As protein: CASSLRGQLTYEQYF.